These 23 T cell receptor beta chains originate from one sample sequenced in a study of molecular identifiers for immune sequencing clone quantification. A single record per CDR3 protein comes from TCRdb applying MiXCR to the PCR reads. The table has 460,000 or so distinct CDR3 sequences, 20% to 25% seen once. The material sequenced was naive CD8+ T cells from blood, with Jurkat cell RNA spiked in. Documented subset: FACS-sorted CD8+CD4-CCR7+CD45RA+ naive T cells. The receptors were sampled from a human donor in good health. Some libraries in this study had Jurkat cell RNA spiked in.

This clonotype was seen many times. V is TRBV5-4 and J is TRBJ2-3, with TRBD1 matching 8 bases. Trimming removed 3 bases from V and 4 bases from J; junction bases left unmatched: 7. Per germline, CDR1 SGHNT and CDR2 YYREEE (reference sequence). The CDR3 covers 15 residues. This CDR3 reads CASSSGQGRSDTQYF. The CDR3 DNA reads TGTGCCAGCAGCTCCGGACAGGGACGGTCAGATACGCAGTATTTT.

This clonotype was detected ten times or more. The V call is TRBV9, the J call TRBJ2-5; TRBD1 matches 9 bases. The length of the CDR3 is 14 residues. V shed 4 bases, J shed 4 bases, and the junction held 5 bases outside the gene matches. The germline gives CDR1 SGDLS, CDR2 YYNGEE. For the CDR3, the DNA is TGTGCCAGCAGCTCCGGGACAGGGCCAGAGACCCAGTACTTC. Its translation: CASSSGTGPETQYF.

In regard to this clonotype: A much more abundant neighbour one base away suggests this may be a read error. The V gene is TRBV7-9, the J gene TRBJ2-5; 10 bases are a match to TRBD2. The CDR3 spans 19 residues. V lost 5 bases, J lost 1 base, and 16 bases stayed unmatched. The germline V gene encodes CDR1 SEHNR and CDR2 FQNEAQ (reference sequence). The CDR3 bases are TGTGCCAGCAGCCACCCCGCGCCGAGACTAGCGGGCCCCCAAGAGACCCAGTACTTC. Translated, it gives CASSHPAPRLAGPQETQYF.

This clonotype was found a few times. The CDR3 DNA is TGTGCCAGCAGCGCGGGACTAAGCTCCTACAATGAGCAGTTCTTC. Amino acids: CASSAGLSSYNEQFF. The chain couples TRBV6-5 to TRBJ2-1; the match to TRBD2 covers 7 bases. In germline, CDR1 is MNHEY, CDR2 SVGAGI. The CDR3 covers 15 residues. V gave up 6 bases and J gave up 0 bases; unmatched junction bases: 5.

The table lists this clonotype with many counts. The chain links TRBV19 to TRBJ2-7, with D tentatively TRBD1 or TRBD2 (5 bases each). The CDR3 runs to 14 residues. Looked up from germline, CDR1 is LNHDA and CDR2 is SQIVND (reference sequence). With 9 bases removed from V and 0 bases from J, the gap between germline ends came to 15 bases. The CDR3 protein is CASSSGTGSYEQYF. As DNA, the CDR3 is TGTGCCAGCAGCTCCGGGACGGGCTCCTACGAGCAGTACTTC.

This clonotype was found many times. The J gene is TRBJ2-3, the V gene TRBV7-9; 8 positions agree with TRBD2. V lost 5 bases, J lost 5 bases, and 9 bases stayed unmatched. The CDR3 spans 15 residues. Germline lookup yields CDR1 SEHNR and CDR2 FQNEAQ (reference sequence). CDR3 sequence: CASSPSGSAQDTQYF. The CDR3 coding sequence is TGTGCCAGCAGCCCGAGCGGGAGCGCACAAGATACGCAGTATTTT.

There are a few counts of this clonotype. The chain uses TRBV6-2 or TRBV6-3 and TRBJ2-1; no clear D. The CDR3 sequence is 12 residues long. V lost 3 bases and J lost 7, with 7 bases in between. The germline CDR1 and CDR2 sequences are MNHEY and SVGEGT. The CDR3 sequence is CASSYLGNEQFF. The CDR3 region has the DNA TGTGCCAGCAGTTATCTGGGAAATGAGCAGTTCTTC.

This clonotype has a handful of counts. The rearrangement joins TRBV4-1 to TRBJ1-4; D remains ambiguous. CDR1 and CDR2 from the germline V gene are MGHRA and YSYEKL. Deletions cut 4 bases from V and 4 bases from J, with 13 bases between. The CDR3 runs to 15 residues. In DNA form, the CDR3 reads TGCGCCAGCAGCCCCGGGCAGGCGATTAATGAAAAACTGTTTTTT. Translation: CASSPGQAINEKLFF.

This clonotype was counted only a few times. The chain carries TRBV5-1 and TRBJ2-7, with D hard to call. V was pared by 0 bases and J by 1 base, with 8 bases between. The CDR3 totals 14 residues. CDR1 and CDR2 (germline): SGHRS, YFSETQ. The CDR3 reads CASSLAVLSYEQYF. CDR3 in DNA: TGCGCCAGCAGCTTGGCGGTCTTATCCTACGAGCAGTACTTC.

This clonotype has more than one count but fewer than ten. The chain joins TRBV20-1 to TRBJ2-7, with 12 bases aligning to TRBD2. CDR3 length: 16 amino acids. The trim removed 6 bases at V and 1 base at J, leaving 10 bases unmatched. Germline V lookup: CDR1 DFQATT, CDR2 SNEGSKA (reference sequence). DNA of the CDR3: TGCAGTGCCAGGCCACAAGGACTAGCGGGGTCCTACGAGCAGTACTTC. This translates into CSARPQGLAGSYEQYF.

The chain combines TRBV9 with TRBJ2-3; TRBD2 matches 12 bases. With 7 bases clipped from V and 3 bases from J, the junction kept 9 bases outside the gene matches. Germline CDR1 is SGDLS and CDR2 is YYNGEE. The CDR3 runs to 16 residues. CDR3 nucleotides: TGTGCCAGCGGCGCTCCTAGCGGGAGGGCAACAGATACGCAGTATTTT. It is translated as CASGAPSGRATDTQYF.

This chain connects TRBV24-1 to TRBJ2-1, with D unclear. This CDR3 is built from 14 residues. Germline V gives CDR1 KGHDR, CDR2 SFDVKD. The germline V and J ends were trimmed by 2 bases and 10 bases, with 14 bases remaining between them. CDR3 sequence reads: CATSDSRPLYEQFF. The CDR3 coding sequence is TGTGCCACCAGTGATTCACGTCCCCTCTACGAGCAGTTCTTC.

This clonotype was observed a few times. V and J are TRBV12-3 or TRBV12-4 and TRBJ1-1; D is unresolved. The germline V and J ends were trimmed by 7 bases and 4 bases, with 13 bases remaining between them. The CDR3 extends over 13 amino acids. The CDR3 DNA sequence: TGTGCCAGCACCGGGTTTCTCGGCACTGAAGCTTTCTTT. It is translated as CASTGFLGTEAFF.

The table lists this clonotype with a few counts. The V and J genes are TRBV6-2 or TRBV6-3 and TRBJ1-5; D is uncertain. Trimming left V 6 bases short and J 0 bases short, with 12 bases between. CDR3 length: 15 residues. Per the germline V gene, CDR1 is MNHEY and CDR2 is SVGEGT. CDR3 DNA: TGTGCCAGCAGCCCCCTCACACGTAGCAATCAGCCCCAGCATTTT. Protein product: CASSPLTRSNQPQHF.

The J gene is TRBJ2-7, the V gene TRBV14; no definite D call. The CDR3 contains 15 residues. Germline V gene sequence: CDR1 SGHDN, CDR2 FVKESK. With 1 base removed from V and 3 bases from J, the gap between germline ends came to 13 bases. Here the CDR3 DNA reads TGTGCCAGCAGCCAAGGAAACGTCGGATTCTACGAGCAGTACTTC. This sequence encodes CASSQGNVGFYEQYF.

This clonotype was counted ten times or more. J is TRBJ1-5 and V is TRBV12-3 or TRBV12-4, with D possibly TRBD1 on 6 matching bases. The CDR3 contains 14 residues. V was trimmed by 3 bases and J by 3 bases, leaving 9 bases between them. CDR3 residues: CASSLGDNNQPQHF. DNA of the CDR3: TGTGCCAGCAGTTTGGGGGACAACAATCAGCCCCAGCATTTT.

The table lists this clonotype with many counts. The gene calls are TRBV28 and TRBJ2-6; D is ambiguous. Germline values: CDR1 MDHEN, CDR2 SYDVKM. This CDR3 comprises 18 residues. V lost 6 bases, J lost 2 bases, and 20 bases lay in between. The CDR3 DNA sequence: TGTGCCAGCAGCCTAACCCTTCGTGTTTCAGCTGGGGCCAACGTCCTGACTTTC. It translates to CASSLTLRVSAGANVLTF. The whole variable domain, remainder taken from reference TRBV28 and TRBJ2-6, is DVKVTQSSRYLVKRTGEKVFLECVQDMDHENMFWYRQDPGLGLRLIYFSYDVKMKEKGDIPEGYSVSREKKERFSLILESASTNQTSMYLCASSLTLRVSAGANVLTFGAGSRLTVL.

This clonotype was observed a handful of times. The rearrangement joins TRBV15 to TRBJ1-1; D gene ambiguous. V was clipped by 0 bases and J by 0 bases, with 14 bases between them. Germline values: CDR1 LNHNV, CDR2 YYDKDF (reference sequence). The CDR3 loop spans 17 amino acids. The CDR3 spells CATSRDPGDLLNTEAFF. In DNA form, the CDR3 reads TGTGCCACCAGCAGAGATCCTGGCGACCTATTGAACACTGAAGCTTTCTTT.

The gene calls are TRBV7-9 and TRBJ2-1, with D possibly matching TRBD1 (6 bases). V lost 8 bases to trimming and J lost 5 bases, with 13 bases between them. Germline-derived CDR1 and CDR2 are SEHNR and FQNEAQ (reference sequence). The CDR3 has 13 residues. CDR3 amino acids: CASCWDNNNEQFF. CDR3 in DNA: TGTGCCAGCTGCTGGGACAACAACAATGAGCAGTTCTTC.

The chain links TRBV5-1 to TRBJ2-7; the D gene is possibly TRBD1 (5 bases). The germline V and J ends were trimmed by 4 bases and 4 bases, with 18 bases remaining between them. Germline-derived CDR1 and CDR2 are SGHRS and YFSETQ. The CDR3 is made up of 15 amino acids. CDR3: CASSHSQGGTYEQYF. DNA for the CDR3: TGCGCCAGCAGCCACAGTCAGGGTGGAACTTACGAGCAGTACTTC.

Concerning this clonotype itself: One junction end disagrees with the germline gene, perhaps due to a read error. The chain links TRBV7-9 to TRBJ2-2, with D possibly matching TRBD2 (6 bases). CDR1 and CDR2 (germline): SEHNR, FQNEAQ (reference sequence). The CDR3 covers 13 residues. The CDR3 DNA is TGTGCCAGCAGCCCCACTTCTACCGGGGGGCTGTTTTTT. It encodes CASSPTSTGGLFF.

The table lists this clonotype with many counts. V gene TRBV28 combines with J gene TRBJ2-7; D may be TRBD1 or TRBD2 (5 bases each). The germline CDR1 and CDR2 sequences are MDHEN and SYDVKM. The CDR3 is 16 amino acids. Deletions cut 3 bases from V and 4 bases from J, with 19 bases between. The CDR3 coding sequence is TGTGCCAGCAGTTTTGTCGGGACCCGCACCCAATACGAGCAGTACTTC. Its protein is CASSFVGTRTQYEQYF.

This clonotype was seen more than once but under ten times. Since a much larger clone is just one base distant, this may be a read error. The chain employs TRBV29-1 and TRBJ1-1, with TRBD1 identical over 9 bases. This CDR3 is 16 amino acids long. The germline gives CDR1 SQVTM, CDR2 ANQGSEA. For the CDR3, the DNA is TGCGGCGTTGAATTATTGGGGACAGGGCTGAACACTGAAGCTTTCTTT. It codes for CGVELLGTGLNTEAFF.